This T cell receptor beta chain was recovered during a study of T-cell reconstitution after alpha-beta-depleted transplantation in children. Germline V gene lookup returns CDR1 SQVTM and CDR2 ANQGSEA. J lost 8 bases, V lost 4 bases, and 13 bases had no gene match. The CDR3 loop spans 15 amino acids. Many counts were recorded for this clonotype. Unique molecular identifiers were built into the TCRbeta library. TCRdb processed the PCR reads anew with MiXCR; each CDR3 protein has one entry. The data show about 460,000 distinct CDR3 sequences, with about 10% seen just once and about 2.1% held by the top ten.

The chain is built from TRBV29-1 and TRBJ2-1; 8 bases map to TRBD2. The sequenced sample was PBMCs, obtained before TCRalphabeta/CD19-depleted stem cell transplant. The TCR originated in a child younger than 10 with inherited bone marrow failure, due to receive a stem cell transplant. CDR3 residues: CSVAVGRALLDEQFF. As DNA, the CDR3 is TGCAGCGTTGCGGTCGGGAGGGCCCTCTTGGATGAGCAGTTCTTC.